A selection of T cell receptor beta chains follows, all from one sample in a study of blood T cells in healthy people across ages. TCRdb analysed the 5' RACE reads with MiXCR anew, one entry per CDR3 protein. The repertoire has fewer than 950,000 distinct CDR3 sequences, roughly 53% of them found once; the top ten carry about 42%. Sequenced input: blood. The receptors stem from an elderly man in good health. Both conserved end residues are part of each CDR3. The order of the fields is clone size, V gene, J gene, CDR3 protein. Size tells how often a clone was seen (once, few, many) or the class of an expanded clone, and some rows leave it out.

clone size: NA; V gene: TRBV9; J gene: TRBJ2-7; CDR3 protein: CASTPGANRELSYEQYF
clone size: NA; V gene: TRBV20-1; J gene: TRBJ2-3; CDR3 protein: CSGAGGTDTQYF
clone size: once; V gene: TRBV5-1; J gene: TRBJ2-3; CDR3 protein: CASSLVPSTDMQYF
clone size: few; V gene: TRBV7-3; J gene: TRBJ2-1; CDR3 protein: CASSMEGNEQFF
clone size: few; V gene: TRBV14; J gene: TRBJ2-3; CDR3 protein: CASSHRAGVHRYAYF
clone size: few; V gene: TRBV6-1; J gene: TRBJ1-1; CDR3 protein: CASSAGRGDMNTEAFF
clone size: NA; V gene: TRBV9; J gene: TRBJ1-5; CDR3 protein: CASSVEGYQPQHF
clone size: NA; V gene: TRBV25-1; J gene: TRBJ2-1; CDR3 protein: CASSGLDVQFF
clone size: NA; V gene: TRBV7-2; J gene: TRBJ2-3; CDR3 protein: CASSFGTSGTDTQYF
clone size: NA; V gene: TRBV12-3/TRBV12-4; J gene: TRBJ2-5; CDR3 protein: CASSVRQGSETQYF
clone size: NA; V gene: TRBV7-9; J gene: TRBJ2-1; CDR3 protein: CASSGDGLRQFF
clone size: once; V gene: TRBV5-6; J gene: TRBJ2-6; CDR3 protein: CASQPRLASANVLTF
clone size: NA; V gene: TRBV20-1; J gene: TRBJ2-1; CDR3 protein: CSARDIASGTNYNEQFF
clone size: few; V gene: TRBV20-1; J gene: TRBJ1-1; CDR3 protein: CSARDRRRNTEAFF
clone size: few; V gene: TRBV18; J gene: TRBJ1-2; CDR3 protein: CASSPPAGGPYGYTF
clone size: NA; V gene: TRBV18; J gene: TRBJ2-4; CDR3 protein: CASSPGLDIFPYQYF
clone size: NA; V gene: TRBV29-1; J gene: TRBJ2-2; CDR3 protein: CSVRQTGPGELFF
clone size: NA; V gene: TRBV7-9; J gene: TRBJ2-1; CDR3 protein: CASSLIRAGNEQFF
clone size: NA; V gene: TRBV28; J gene: TRBJ1-6; CDR3 protein: CASTYNSPLHF
clone size: NA; V gene: TRBV13; J gene: TRBJ2-6; CDR3 protein: CASSADRGPSGANVLTF
clone size: NA; V gene: TRBV6-1; J gene: TRBJ1-6; CDR3 protein: CASSEVIRDSPLHF
clone size: NA; V gene: TRBV15; J gene: TRBJ1-4; CDR3 protein: CATSRGDSRQANEKLFF
clone size: NA; V gene: TRBV5-1; J gene: NA; CDR3 protein: CASSPTSGGGYNEQYF
clone size: few; V gene: TRBV27; J gene: TRBJ1-5; CDR3 protein: CASRRRTGEGNQPQHF
clone size: few; V gene: TRBV4-2; J gene: TRBJ2-1; CDR3 protein: CASSQEKRGTYEQFF
clone size: NA; V gene: TRBV5-1; J gene: TRBJ1-1; CDR3 protein: CASSALSGAEAFF
clone size: NA; V gene: TRBV28; J gene: TRBJ2-1; CDR3 protein: CASSSSGLAGGGNEQFF
clone size: few; V gene: TRBV7-8; J gene: TRBJ2-5; CDR3 protein: CASSLGGSGREVPEPQYF
clone size: NA; V gene: TRBV18; J gene: TRBJ1-2; CDR3 protein: CATATGEGYGYTF
clone size: NA; V gene: TRBV5-8; J gene: TRBJ2-1; CDR3 protein: CASSLRTSGGINEQFF
clone size: NA; V gene: TRBV9; J gene: TRBJ1-5; CDR3 protein: CASSVEGQADQPQHF
clone size: many; V gene: TRBV2; J gene: TRBJ2-5; CDR3 protein: CASSRGDRGTGETQYF
clone size: NA; V gene: TRBV15; J gene: TRBJ1-2; CDR3 protein: CATSTPKRQGYTF
clone size: NA; V gene: TRBV6-5; J gene: TRBJ2-5; CDR3 protein: CASTPGLATATQYF
clone size: NA; V gene: TRBV7-3; J gene: TRBJ2-1; CDR3 protein: CASSLEPVGRQFF
clone size: NA; V gene: TRBV2; J gene: TRBJ2-1; CDR3 protein: CASSLGQGANNEQFF
clone size: NA; V gene: TRBV20-1; J gene: TRBJ1-2; CDR3 protein: CSVSPHGGAIGYTF
clone size: NA; V gene: TRBV20-1; J gene: TRBJ1-2; CDR3 protein: CSARIQDRGDGYTF
clone size: NA; V gene: TRBV6-2/TRBV6-3; J gene: TRBJ2-5; CDR3 protein: CASSTGRETQYF
clone size: NA; V gene: TRBV29-1; J gene: TRBJ2-1; CDR3 protein: CSVLAGGTHEQFF
clone size: few; V gene: TRBV12-3/TRBV12-4; J gene: TRBJ1-4; CDR3 protein: CASTTARQGVEKLFF
clone size: NA; V gene: TRBV7-2; J gene: TRBJ2-5; CDR3 protein: CASSPPPGQMSQYF
clone size: NA; V gene: TRBV24-1; J gene: TRBJ2-5; CDR3 protein: CATSDETAWGETQYF
clone size: NA; V gene: TRBV30; J gene: TRBJ2-7; CDR3 protein: CAWTRQSEQYF
clone size: NA; V gene: TRBV5-1; J gene: TRBJ2-6; CDR3 protein: CASSWGSGRSPGANVLTF
clone size: NA; V gene: TRBV18; J gene: TRBJ2-6; CDR3 protein: CASSGQPSGANVLTF
clone size: few; V gene: TRBV20-1; J gene: TRBJ2-7; CDR3 protein: CSATGTGLSYEQYF
clone size: NA; V gene: TRBV12-3/TRBV12-4; J gene: TRBJ2-7; CDR3 protein: CASSKRGDGYEQYF
clone size: NA; V gene: TRBV12-3/TRBV12-4; J gene: TRBJ2-3; CDR3 protein: CANTRDRGPTDTQYF
clone size: few; V gene: TRBV3-1; J gene: NA; CDR3 protein: CASSHLGQGAETQYF
clone size: NA; V gene: TRBV7-3; J gene: TRBJ2-7; CDR3 protein: CASARDRGYEQYF
clone size: NA; V gene: TRBV11-2; J gene: TRBJ1-2; CDR3 protein: CASSQERVGYGHTF
clone size: NA; V gene: TRBV7-8; J gene: TRBJ2-1; CDR3 protein: CASSLGASGAGGRNEQFF
clone size: few; V gene: TRBV11-2; J gene: TRBJ1-2; CDR3 protein: CASSPRPVYGYTF
clone size: NA; V gene: TRBV10-3; J gene: TRBJ2-1; CDR3 protein: CAISEVRIGNEQFF
clone size: once; V gene: TRBV7-9; J gene: TRBJ2-7; CDR3 protein: CASKGVTAVSYEQYF